The 15 T cell receptor beta chains in this list originate from one sample, sequenced in a study of blood T cell repertoires in COVID-19 (dated by TCRdb to 2018 to 2021). Library preparation employed the immunoSEQ multiplex PCR assay. As stored in TCRdb, this immuneACCESS dataset retains in-frame rearrangements with V and J assigned. A fraction of the clones does not appear; measured against another copy, unresolved V genes explain less than half of the discrepancy, and the remainder lacks a known reason. Within this sample are 80,000 to 100,000 clones, with around 93% of them counted one time only. The top ten constitute 1.8% of the sample. Source material: peripheral blood. The receptors derive from a human donor with active COVID-19. The donor label of this sample is uncertain.

The chain recombines TRBV7-2 with TRBJ2-2; D not resolved. This CDR3 region has 13 residues. Germline CDR1 and CDR2: SGHTA and FQGNSA. Deletions cut 8 bases from V and 6 bases from J, with 13 bases between. The CDR3 sequence: CASSRSRAGELFF. In DNA form, the CDR3 reads TGTGCCAGCTCCCGGAGTCGGGCCGGGGAGCTGTTTTTT.

This chain joins TRBV27 and TRBJ2-7, with TRBD2 identical over 9 bases. The CDR3 is made up of 14 amino acids. The germline V gene encodes CDR1 MNHEY and CDR2 SMNVEV (reference sequence). V shed 7 bases and J 3 bases; nucleotides not matched to a gene: 7. The CDR3 reads CASNFAGGNYEQYF. The CDR3 nucleotides are TGTGCCAGCAATTTCGCGGGGGGGAACTACGAGCAGTACTTC.

The V call is TRBV19, the J call TRBJ2-2; a weak D match, TRBD1 (6 bases). Per germline, CDR1 LNHDA and CDR2 SQIVND (reference sequence). The CDR3 totals 14 residues. Trimming stripped 4 bases from V and 2 bases from J, with 8 bases between. In nucleotides, the CDR3 is TGTGCCAGTAGTACGGACAGTAACACCGGGGAGCTGTTTTTT. Its protein product is CASSTDSNTGELFF.

This chain uses TRBV5-4 with TRBJ1-1; D unclear. Germline V CDR1 and CDR2: SGHNT, YYREEE (reference sequence). The CDR3 consists of 13 residues. V gave up 6 bases and J gave up 5 bases, with 14 bases separating them. The CDR3 sequence is CASNREWGTEAFF. DNA of the CDR3: TGTGCCAGCAACCGGGAGTGGGGAACTGAAGCTTTCTTT.

CDR3 in DNA: TGCGCCAGCATGGAAGGGGATTCACCCCTCCACTTT. Its protein is CASMEGDSPLHF. This chain connects TRBV5-1 to TRBJ1-6; D perhaps matches TRBD1 (5 bases). Germline assignment: CDR1 SGHRS and CDR2 YFSETQ. V lost 6 bases to trimming and J lost 8 bases, with 9 bases between them. The CDR3 spans 12 residues. The whole variable domain, remainder taken from reference TRBV5-1 and TRBJ1-6, is KAGVTQTPRYLIKTRGQQVTLSCSPISGHRSVSWYQQTPGQGLQFLFEYFSETQRNKGNFPGRFSGRQFSNSRSEMNVSTLELGDSALYLCASMEGDSPLHFGNGTRLTVT.

The chain combines TRBV6-5 with TRBJ1-1, with D uncertain. V dropped 6 bases and J dropped 4 bases, with 15 bases sitting between them. Germline V gene lookup returns CDR1 MNHEY and CDR2 SVGAGI. The CDR3 is made up of 14 amino acids. CDR3 amino acids: CASSNGLGSTEAFF. CDR3 in DNA: TGTGCCAGCAGCAACGGCCTGGGGAGCACTGAAGCTTTCTTT.

The V call is TRBV13, the J call TRBJ2-5; TRBD2 agrees at 7 bases. The germline V gene encodes CDR1 PRHDT and CDR2 FYEKMQ (reference sequence). The CDR3 extends over 15 amino acids. The trim removed 5 bases at V and 1 base at J, leaving 7 bases unmatched. Here the CDR3 reads CASSPGGLPQETQYF. The CDR3 coding sequence is TGTGCCAGCAGCCCGGGGGGACTACCCCAAGAGACCCAGTACTTC.

This clone was recorded once. The chain has TRBV5-5 and TRBJ2-5; possibly TRBD2 for D (5 bases). V gave up 0 bases and J gave up 0 bases, with 15 bases separating them. Germline CDR1 SGHKS, CDR2 YYEKEE (reference sequence). The CDR3 loop spans 17 amino acids. DNA for the CDR3: TGTGCCAGCAGCTTGGGCCGTGGGAGTTCGTACCAAGAGACCCAGTACTTC. Its translation: CASSLGRGSSYQETQYF.

In this sample, this clone turned up once. This chain joins TRBV27 and TRBJ1-3; D is unresolved. The CDR3 has 13 amino acids. With 6 bases removed from V and 4 bases from J, the gap between germline ends came to 10 bases. CDR1 is MNHEY, CDR2 SMNVEV, per germline (reference sequence). DNA for the CDR3: TGTGCCAGCAGGTTTCAGGCCGGAAACACCATATATTTT. Protein sequence: CASRFQAGNTIYF.

V gene TRBV19 combines with J gene TRBJ1-1; D gene uncertain. Trimming stripped 7 bases from V and 0 bases from J, with 9 bases between. The length of the CDR3 is 13 residues. Per germline, CDR1 LNHDA and CDR2 SQIVND (reference sequence). The CDR3 sequence is CASMPSMNTEAFF. CDR3 nucleotides: TGTGCCAGTATGCCCTCTATGAACACTGAAGCTTTCTTT.

This rearrangement joins TRBV19 to TRBJ2-5, with 8 bases aligning to TRBD1. The germline V gene encodes CDR1 LNHDA and CDR2 SQIVND (reference sequence). V was pared by 8 bases and J by 3 bases, with 5 bases of the junction left unmatched. The CDR3 contains 13 residues. CDR3 sequence (DNA): TGTGCCAGTTCGGGACAGGCGGAAGAGACCCAGTACTTC. Its protein product is CASSGQAEETQYF.

V and J are TRBV18 and TRBJ2-2, with 7 bases lining up with TRBD2. Germline assignment: CDR1 KGHSH and CDR2 LQKENI. V lost 5 bases, J lost 3 bases, and 3 bases stayed unmatched. This CDR3 is built from 14 residues. The chain's CDR3 is CASSSSGDTGELFF. The CDR3 coding sequence is TGTGCCAGCTCAAGCAGCGGGGACACCGGGGAGCTGTTTTTT.

V gene TRBV10-2 combines with J gene TRBJ2-7; 8 positions match TRBD1. J gave up 2 bases and V 6 bases, and 9 bases lay outside the gene matches. The length of the CDR3 is 15 residues. CDR1 and CDR2 (germline): WSHSY, SAAADI. The CDR3 is CASREPGQGAYEQYF. The DNA for the CDR3 is TGCGCCAGCAGGGAGCCAGGACAGGGCGCCTACGAGCAGTACTTC.

This clone was observed a single time. The J gene is TRBJ2-3, the V gene TRBV3-1 (or the pseudogene TRBV3-2), with TRBD2 matching 10 bases. Germline V gene lookup returns CDR1 LGHDT and CDR2 YNNKEL (reference sequence). The CDR3 spans 18 residues. V lost 2 bases, J lost 1 base, and 9 bases stayed unmatched. CDR3 DNA: TGTGCCAGCAGCCAACTCATTTCCGGGACTAGCGGCACAGATACGCAGTATTTT. This gives the protein CASSQLISGTSGTDTQYF.

The chain links TRBV7-2 to TRBJ2-5; TRBD2 matches at 7 bases. This CDR3 spans 14 amino acids. The germline V gene encodes CDR1 SGHTA and CDR2 FQGNSA. J gave up 4 bases and V 8 bases, and 10 bases lay outside the gene matches. CDR3: CASARERGLETQYF. Written as DNA, the CDR3 is TGTGCCAGCGCGAGGGAGCGGGGATTAGAGACCCAGTACTTC.